Following are 9 T cell receptor beta chains from one sample sequenced in a study of T cell repertoires in cytomegalovirus infection. TCRdb ran MiXCR on the reads and lists one entry per CDR3 protein. The data contain roughly 310,000 distinct CDR3 sequences, roughly a sixth of them seen just once; the ten biggest clones take up around 13%. The sequencing input was PBMCs. The origin of the receptors is a human donor in good health (CMV status not recorded). Some clones in this sample may be carry-over from other donors' samples.

The J gene is TRBJ2-5, the V gene TRBV25-1, with 10 bases lining up with TRBD1. Trimming cost V 0 bases and J 0 bases; bases outside gene matches: 7. This CDR3 is 18 amino acids long. Germline V gene lookup returns CDR1 MGHDK and CDR2 SYGVNS. For the CDR3, the DNA is TGTGCCAGCAGTGAATATCGGGGGACAGGGGAGTACCAAGAGACCCAGTACTTC. The encoded protein is CASSEYRGTGEYQETQYF.

The chain employs TRBV5-6 and TRBJ2-7; D is uncertain. Germline V lookup: CDR1 SGHDT, CDR2 YYEEEE. V lost 4 bases and J 6 bases, leaving 11 bases between the germline ends. The CDR3 is made up of 12 amino acids. The CDR3 region is CASSRSEIEQYF. The CDR3 bases are TGTGCCAGCAGCCGGTCAGAGATCGAGCAGTACTTC.

This clonotype was counted many times. The chain's CDR3 is CASSSWTGGTEAFF. Written as DNA, the CDR3 is TGTGCCAGCAGCTCTTGGACAGGGGGCACTGAAGCTTTCTTT. V and J are TRBV7-6 and TRBJ1-1; 10 nucleotides line up with TRBD1. The germline CDR1 and CDR2 sequences are SGHVS and FNYEAQ. V trimming: 4 bases; J trimming: 4 bases; junction bases outside the gene matches: 3. This CDR3 region has 14 residues.

V gene TRBV6-6 combines with J gene TRBJ1-4; no firm D call. Germline V gives CDR1 MNHNY, CDR2 SVGAGI (reference sequence). The CDR3 extends over 13 amino acids. V was pared by 5 bases and J by 11 bases, with 15 bases between. This chain's CDR3 is CASSTVNPGKLFF. In nucleotides, the CDR3 is TGTGCCAGCAGTACGGTCAACCCCGGGAAACTGTTTTTT.

There are many counts of this clonotype. This chain links TRBV6-2 or TRBV6-3 with TRBJ1-1; D gene unclear. Deletions cut 2 bases from V and 5 bases from J, with 9 bases between. Germline lookup yields CDR1 MNHEY and CDR2 SVGEGT. The CDR3 spans 13 residues. The CDR3 reads CASSYVGETEAFF. The CDR3 region has the DNA TGTGCCAGCAGTTACGTCGGGGAAACTGAAGCTTTCTTT.

The chain couples TRBV2 to TRBJ1-5; maybe TRBD1 (5 bases). V lost 3 bases and J 4 bases, leaving 7 bases between the germline ends. Germline assignment: CDR1 SNHLY and CDR2 FYNNEI. The CDR3 length is 13 residues. This chain's CDR3 is CASSDEGNQPQHF. CDR3 DNA: TGTGCCAGCAGTGATGAGGGGAATCAGCCCCAGCATTTT.

This clonotype was detected only a few times. V is TRBV6-1 and J is TRBJ2-7; D might be TRBD1 or TRBD2, each matching 5 bases. V was pared by 7 bases and J by 5 bases, with 18 bases between. Germline V gene lookup returns CDR1 MNHNS and CDR2 SASEGT. This CDR3 is 14 amino acids long. CDR3 in DNA: TGTGCCAGCACCCCGGGACGGAGGTCCCACGAGCAGTACTTC. It specifies CASTPGRRSHEQYF.

This clonotype has at least ten counts. J is TRBJ2-7 and V is TRBV6-5; either TRBD1 or TRBD2 may fit D (6 bases each). The CDR3 contains 15 residues. V was clipped by 6 bases and J by 2 bases, with 17 bases between them. The germline gives CDR1 MNHEY, CDR2 SVGAGI. The CDR3 protein is CASSPGDSATYEQYF. For the CDR3, the DNA is TGTGCCAGCAGCCCAGGGGACTCAGCCACCTACGAGCAGTACTTC.

A few counts support this clonotype. The chain links TRBV5-5 to TRBJ2-3; 7 nucleotides match TRBD2. CDR1 SGHKS and CDR2 YYEKEE come from the germline V gene (reference sequence). The CDR3 length is 13 residues. J lost 9 bases, V lost 0 bases, and 4 bases had no gene match. The CDR3 region has the DNA TGTGCCAGCAGCTTGGGGATGGGGGGGACGCAGTATTTT. Translation gives CASSLGMGGTQYF.